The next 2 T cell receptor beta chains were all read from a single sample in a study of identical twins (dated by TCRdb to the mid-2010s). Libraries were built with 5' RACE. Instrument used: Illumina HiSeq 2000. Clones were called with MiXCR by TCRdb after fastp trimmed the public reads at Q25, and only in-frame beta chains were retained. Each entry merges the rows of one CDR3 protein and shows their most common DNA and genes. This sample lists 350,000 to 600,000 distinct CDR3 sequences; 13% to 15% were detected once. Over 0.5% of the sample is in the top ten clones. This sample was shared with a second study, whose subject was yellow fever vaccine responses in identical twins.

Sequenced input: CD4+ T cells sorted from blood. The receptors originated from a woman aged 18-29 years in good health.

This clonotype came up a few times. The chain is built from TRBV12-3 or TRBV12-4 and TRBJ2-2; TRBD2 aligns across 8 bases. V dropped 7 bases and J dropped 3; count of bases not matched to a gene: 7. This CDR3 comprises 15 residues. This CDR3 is CASKISGVDTGELFF. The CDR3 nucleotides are TGTGCCAGCAAAATTAGCGGGGTGGACACCGGGGAGCTGTTTTTT.

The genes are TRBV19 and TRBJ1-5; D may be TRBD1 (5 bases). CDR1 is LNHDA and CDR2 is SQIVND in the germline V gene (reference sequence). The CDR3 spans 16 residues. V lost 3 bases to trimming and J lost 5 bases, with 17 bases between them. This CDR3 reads CASSIEASRVYQPQHF. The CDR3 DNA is TGTGCCAGTAGTATCGAGGCATCCAGGGTGTATCAGCCCCAGCATTTT.